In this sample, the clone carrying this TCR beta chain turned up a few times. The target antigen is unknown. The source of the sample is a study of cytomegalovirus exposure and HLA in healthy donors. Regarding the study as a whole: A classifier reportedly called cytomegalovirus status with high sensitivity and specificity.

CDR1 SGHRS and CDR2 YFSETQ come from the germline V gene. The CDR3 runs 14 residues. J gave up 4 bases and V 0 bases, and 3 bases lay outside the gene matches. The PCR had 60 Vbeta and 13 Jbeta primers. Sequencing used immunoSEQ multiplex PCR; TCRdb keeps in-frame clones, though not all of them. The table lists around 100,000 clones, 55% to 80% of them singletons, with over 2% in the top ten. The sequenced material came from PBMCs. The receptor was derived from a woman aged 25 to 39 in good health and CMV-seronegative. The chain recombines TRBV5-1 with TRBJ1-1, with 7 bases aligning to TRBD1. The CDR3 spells CASSLEQGSTEAFF. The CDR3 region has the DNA TGCGCCAGCAGCTTGGAACAGGGGAGCACTGAAGCTTTCTTT.